These 2 T cell receptor beta chains were sequenced from one sample in a study of T-cell reconstitution after alpha-beta-depleted transplantation in children. Unique molecular identifiers were incorporated during preparation of the TCRbeta library. TCRdb fed the PCR reads into MiXCR, producing one record per CDR3 protein. In the table there are about 400,000 distinct CDR3 sequences, about a fifth of which are singletons. Specimen: PBMCs from the stem cell graft donor, collected from the stem cell graft. These receptors came from a human donor who donated a stem cell graft to a child with acute myeloid leukemia.

This clonotype occurred many times. The V gene is TRBV7-2, the J gene TRBJ2-4; TRBD2 is a possible D gene (6 bases). The V end lost 1 base, the J end lost 2 bases, and 15 bases lay between the germline ends. Germline V gene data show CDR1 as SGHTA and CDR2 as FQGNSA. The CDR3 sequence is 17 residues long. Written as DNA, the CDR3 is TGTGCCAGCAGCTTAGGCGGGACCCTGCGTTCCAAAAACATTCAGTACTTC. Translating gives CASSLGGTLRSKNIQYF.

This clonotype came up a few times. The chain is built from TRBV20-1 and TRBJ2-3; 10 bases agree with TRBD2. The CDR3 extends over 15 amino acids. V lost 6 bases and J lost 3; bases outside the gene matches: 9. Germline CDR1 reads DFQATT; CDR2 reads SNEGSKA (reference sequence). Written as DNA, the CDR3 is TGCAGTGCCTTTAGCGGACTAGCGGCAACAGATACGCAGTATTTT. Encoded protein: CSAFSGLAATDTQYF.